The entry below describes one T cell receptor beta chain. The sample has other DNA sequences that encode this CDR3 too. With 1 base removed from V and 2 bases from J, the gap between germline ends came to 13 bases. The CDR3 consists of 16 residues. Germline CDR1 and CDR2: SGHVS and FQNEAQ. This record belongs to a study of blood T cell repertoires in COVID-19. Study overall: Samples taken during acute and convalescent COVID-19 were collected in the United States, Italy and Spain. PBMCs, B-cell-depleted T cells, or T cells were the source of the cDNA or gDNA that made up the material.

In the original analysis: Estimation of nucleated cell counts relied on the amplification of reference gene primers. Some clones are missing from TCRdb's copy, which holds only in-frame ones; the method was immunoSEQ multiplex PCR. V, J and clone size reflect that table, while D and trimming were determined from the DNA. The sample lists about 140,000 clones; around 88% were seen once. Sequenced: peripheral blood. The clonotype originates from a woman between 55 and 75 years old with acute or convalescent COVID-19. V gene TRBV7-8 combines with J gene TRBJ2-3; possible D gene TRBD2, 7 bases. CDR3 sequence (DNA): TGTGCCAGCAGCTTAGTGGCGGGGGCCGACACAGATACGCAGTATTTT. Protein: CASSLVAGADTDTQYF.